The 12 T cell receptor beta chains below all came from one sample that was sequenced in a study of blood T cell repertoires in COVID-19. Using immunoSEQ multiplex PCR, the repertoire was profiled, and TCRdb retains in-frame clones only, with some absent. The sample consists of some 150,000 clones, about four fifths of them appearing once. Sequenced material: peripheral blood. The source is a man in his fifties or sixties with acute or convalescent COVID-19.

The rearrangement joins TRBV2 to TRBJ2-3; perhaps TRBD1 as D (6 bases). Germline V gene lookup returns CDR1 SNHLY and CDR2 FYNNEI. Trimming shortened V by 7 bases and J by 0 bases, and 17 bases separated the two germline ends. The length of the CDR3 is 16 residues. CDR3 in DNA: TGTGCCAGCAAATCAGTTGGGACAAACAGCACAGATACGCAGTATTTT. Residues: CASKSVGTNSTDTQYF.

The gene calls are TRBV19 and TRBJ2-7; tentative D call: TRBD2 (5 bases). Germline CDR1 and CDR2: LNHDA and SQIVND (reference sequence). The length of the CDR3 is 14 residues. Trimming cost V 8 bases and J 5 bases, with 19 bases left between them. As DNA, the CDR3 is TGTGCCAGTGCAGACGGCGCGGCGGGCCACGAGCAGTACTTC. Its protein product is CASADGAAGHEQYF.

This clone has just a few counts. The chain employs TRBV5-5 and TRBJ1-3; 10 nucleotides line up with TRBD1. The CDR3 length is 14 residues. V lost 4 bases, J lost 8 bases, and 6 bases stayed unmatched. Germline V gene sequence: CDR1 SGHKS, CDR2 YYEKEE (reference sequence). CDR3 DNA: TGTGCCAGCAGCCTCCGGACAGGGGGATACACCATATATTTT. Translating gives CASSLRTGGYTIYF.

CDR3 amino acids: CASSHDQNKNTEAFF. CDR3 nucleotides: TGTGCCAGCAGCCATGATCAGAATAAGAACACTGAAGCTTTCTTT. This chain links TRBV3-1 (or the pseudogene TRBV3-2) with TRBJ1-1; D not resolved. Trimming stripped 3 bases from V and 1 base from J, with 12 bases between. CDR3 length: 15 amino acids. Germline V gives CDR1 LGHDT, CDR2 YNNKEL (reference sequence).

The chain uses TRBV7-2 and TRBJ1-3, with TRBD1 as a possible D gene (5 bases). The V end was cut by 7 bases, the J end by 6 bases, with 13 bases between. Germline lookup yields CDR1 SGHTA and CDR2 FQGNSA. The CDR3 covers 13 residues. This CDR3 is CASKPKGENTIYF. The CDR3 nucleotides are TGTGCCAGCAAGCCTAAAGGGGAAAACACCATATATTTT.

This rearrangement joins TRBV2 to TRBJ1-2, with D uncertain. The CDR3 is 12 amino acids. V lost 4 bases to trimming and J lost 6 bases, with 9 bases between them. Germline CDR1 and CDR2: SNHLY and FYNNEI. In DNA form, the CDR3 reads TGTGCCAGCAGTGTTTCGGCGGATGGCTACACCTTC. Its translation: CASSVSADGYTF.

Only a few counts were recorded for this clone. J is TRBJ1-1 and V is TRBV6-5; 7 nucleotides line up with TRBD1. The CDR3 covers 13 residues. V shed 7 bases, J shed 5 bases, and the junction held 7 bases outside the gene matches. Per the germline V gene, CDR1 is MNHEY and CDR2 is SVGAGI. The CDR3 loop is CASTRQGRTEAFF. Here the CDR3 DNA reads TGTGCCAGCACCAGACAGGGAAGGACTGAAGCTTTCTTT.

The CDR3 DNA sequence: TGCGCCAGCAGCCCCGGGACAGGGCTATACAATGAGCAGTTCTTC. Its protein is CASSPGTGLYNEQFF. The chain combines TRBV5-1 with TRBJ2-1; 9 bases line up with TRBD1. Germline loops: CDR1 SGHRS, CDR2 YFSETQ. The CDR3 sequence is 15 residues long. The ends lost 4 bases at V and 4 bases at J; junction bases unmatched: 6. Complete variable domain (other parts from reference TRBV5-1 and TRBJ2-1): KAGVTQTPRYLIKTRGQQVTLSCSPISGHRSVSWYQQTPGQGLQFLFEYFSETQRNKGNFPGRFSGRQFSNSRSEMNVSTLELGDSALYLCASSPGTGLYNEQFFGPGTRLTVL.

The rearrangement joins TRBV11-2 to TRBJ1-1; D might be TRBD1 (5 bases). Trimming removed 1 base from V and 4 bases from J, with 10 bases in between. The CDR3 loop spans 14 amino acids. Per the germline V gene, CDR1 is SGHAT and CDR2 is FQNNGV. CDR3 sequence reads: CASSLARVSTEAFF. In DNA, the CDR3 is TGTGCCAGCAGCTTAGCCAGGGTGAGCACTGAAGCTTTCTTT.

This chain links TRBV29-1 with TRBJ2-1; 11 nucleotides match TRBD2. The CDR3 length is 15 residues. V lost 8 bases to trimming and J lost 5 bases; unmatched junction nucleotides: 11. From germline, CDR1 is SQVTM and CDR2 ANQGSEA. The CDR3 protein is CSSPPLAGGNNEQFF. DNA of the CDR3: TGCAGCTCACCACCTCTAGCGGGAGGAAACAATGAGCAGTTCTTC.

This clone was counted once. V is TRBV5-1 and J is TRBJ2-7; 8 nucleotides line up with TRBD2. This CDR3 has 16 amino acids. The germline V gene encodes CDR1 SGHRS and CDR2 YFSETQ. V lost 0 bases to trimming and J lost 8 bases; unmatched junction nucleotides: 13. CDR3 sequence (DNA): TGCGCCAGCAGCTTGGCGGGGGGGGGCCTCGGGGAGAAGCAGTACTTC. This translates into CASSLAGGGLGEKQYF.

The genes are TRBV5-6 and TRBJ2-7, with TRBD2 matching 7 bases. Germline values: CDR1 SGHDT, CDR2 YYEEEE. The CDR3 consists of 15 residues. V was pared by 4 bases and J by 2 bases, with 9 bases of the junction left unmatched. CDR3 amino acids: CASSPSSGKPYEQYF. Written as DNA, the CDR3 is TGTGCCAGCAGCCCCTCGAGCGGGAAGCCCTACGAGCAGTACTTC.